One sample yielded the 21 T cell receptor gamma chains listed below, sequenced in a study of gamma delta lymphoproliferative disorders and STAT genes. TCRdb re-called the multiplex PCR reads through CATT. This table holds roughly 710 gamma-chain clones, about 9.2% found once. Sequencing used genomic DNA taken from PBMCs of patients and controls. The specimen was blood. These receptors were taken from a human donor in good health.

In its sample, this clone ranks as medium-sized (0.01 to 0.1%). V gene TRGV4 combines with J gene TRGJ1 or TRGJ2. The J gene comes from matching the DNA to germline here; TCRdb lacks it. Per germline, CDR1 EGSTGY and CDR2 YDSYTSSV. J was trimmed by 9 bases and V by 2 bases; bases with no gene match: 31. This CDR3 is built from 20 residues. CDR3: CATWDVRDDLTTTAPRKKLF. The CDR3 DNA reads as TGTGCCACCTGGGATGTACGCGACGACCTTACGACGACCGCCCCGCGTAAGAAACTCTTT.

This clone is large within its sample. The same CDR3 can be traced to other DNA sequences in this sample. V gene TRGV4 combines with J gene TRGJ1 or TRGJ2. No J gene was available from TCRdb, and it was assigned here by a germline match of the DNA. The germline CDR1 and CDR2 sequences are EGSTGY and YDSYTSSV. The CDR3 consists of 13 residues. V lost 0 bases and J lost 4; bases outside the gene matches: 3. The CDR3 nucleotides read TGTGCCACCTGGGATGGGCCATATTATAAGAAACTCTTT. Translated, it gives CATWDGPYYKKLF.

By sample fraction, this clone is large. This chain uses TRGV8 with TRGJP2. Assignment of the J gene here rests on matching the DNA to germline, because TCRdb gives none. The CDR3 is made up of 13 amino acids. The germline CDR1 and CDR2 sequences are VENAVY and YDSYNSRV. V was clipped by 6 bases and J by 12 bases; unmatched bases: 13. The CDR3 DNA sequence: TGTGCCACCTGGCGCCCGGGTTTTGGGATCAAGACGTTT. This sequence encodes CATWRPGFGIKTF.

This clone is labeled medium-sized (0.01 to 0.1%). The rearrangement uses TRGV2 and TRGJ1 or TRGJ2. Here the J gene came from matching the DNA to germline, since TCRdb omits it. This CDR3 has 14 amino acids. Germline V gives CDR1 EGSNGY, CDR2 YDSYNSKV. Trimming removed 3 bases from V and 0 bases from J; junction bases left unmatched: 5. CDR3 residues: CATWDRMNYYKKLF. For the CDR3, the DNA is TGTGCCACCTGGGACCGGATGAATTATTATAAGAAACTCTTT.

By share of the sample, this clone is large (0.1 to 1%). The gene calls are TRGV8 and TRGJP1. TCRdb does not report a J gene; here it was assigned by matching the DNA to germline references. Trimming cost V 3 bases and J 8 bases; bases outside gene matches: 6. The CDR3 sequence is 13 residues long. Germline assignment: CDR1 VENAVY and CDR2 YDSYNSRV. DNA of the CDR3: TGTGCCACCTGGGATGTGGGAGGTTGGTTCAAGATATTT. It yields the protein CATWDVGGWFKIF.

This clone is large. CDR3 coding DNA: TGTGCCACCTGGGACGGGCAGGAGAAACTCTTT. This sequence encodes CATWDGQEKLF. The J gene is TRGJ1 or TRGJ2, the V gene TRGV2. TCRdb does not report a J gene; here it was assigned by matching the DNA to germline references. J lost 11 bases, V lost 0 bases, and 4 bases had no gene match. The germline V gene has CDR1 EGSNGY and CDR2 YDSYNSKV. This CDR3 is built from 11 residues.

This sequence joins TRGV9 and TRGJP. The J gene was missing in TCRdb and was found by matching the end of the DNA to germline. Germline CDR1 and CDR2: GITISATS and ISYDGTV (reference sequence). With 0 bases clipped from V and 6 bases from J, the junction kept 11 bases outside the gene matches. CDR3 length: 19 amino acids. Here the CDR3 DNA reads TGTGCCTTGTGGGAGGTGCGCGGGCGCGGAGAGTTGGGCAAAAAAATCAAGGTATTT. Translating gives CALWEVRGRGELGKKIKVF.

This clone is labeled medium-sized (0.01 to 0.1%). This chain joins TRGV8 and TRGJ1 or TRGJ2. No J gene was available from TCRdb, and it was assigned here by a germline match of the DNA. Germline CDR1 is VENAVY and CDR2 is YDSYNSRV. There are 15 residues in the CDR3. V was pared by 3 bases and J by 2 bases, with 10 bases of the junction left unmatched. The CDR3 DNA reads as TGTGCCACCTGGGATTCCCCTACTTATTATTATAAGAAACTCTTT. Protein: CATWDSPTYYYKKLF.

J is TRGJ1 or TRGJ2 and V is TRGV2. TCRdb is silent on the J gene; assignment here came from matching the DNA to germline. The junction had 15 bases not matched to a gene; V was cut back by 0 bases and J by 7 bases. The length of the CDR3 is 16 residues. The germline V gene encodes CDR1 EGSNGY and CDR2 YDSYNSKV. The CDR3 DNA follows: TGTGCCACCTGGGACGGGCCGAGGCGCTTGGAGTATAAGAAACTCTTT. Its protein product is CATWDGPRRLEYKKLF.

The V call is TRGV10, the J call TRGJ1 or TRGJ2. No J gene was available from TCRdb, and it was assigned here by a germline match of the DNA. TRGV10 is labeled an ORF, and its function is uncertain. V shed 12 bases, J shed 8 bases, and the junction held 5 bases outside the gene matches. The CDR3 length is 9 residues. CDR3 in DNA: TGTGCTGCTCCTCATAAGAAACTCTTT. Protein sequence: CAAPHKKLF.

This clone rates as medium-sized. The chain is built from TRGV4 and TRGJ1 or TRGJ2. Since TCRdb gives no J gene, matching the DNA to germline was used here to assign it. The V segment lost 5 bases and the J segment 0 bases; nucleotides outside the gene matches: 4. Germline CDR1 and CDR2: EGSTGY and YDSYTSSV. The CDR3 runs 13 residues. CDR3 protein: CATWAQNYYKKLF. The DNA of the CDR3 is TGTGCCACCTGGGCGCAGAATTATTATAAGAAACTCTTT.

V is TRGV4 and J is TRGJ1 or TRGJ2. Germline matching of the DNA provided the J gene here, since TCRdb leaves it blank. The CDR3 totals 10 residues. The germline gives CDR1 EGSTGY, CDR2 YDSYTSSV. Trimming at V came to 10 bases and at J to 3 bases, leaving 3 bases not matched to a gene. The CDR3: CATSYYKKLF. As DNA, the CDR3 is TGTGCCACGTCTTATTATAAGAAACTCTTT.

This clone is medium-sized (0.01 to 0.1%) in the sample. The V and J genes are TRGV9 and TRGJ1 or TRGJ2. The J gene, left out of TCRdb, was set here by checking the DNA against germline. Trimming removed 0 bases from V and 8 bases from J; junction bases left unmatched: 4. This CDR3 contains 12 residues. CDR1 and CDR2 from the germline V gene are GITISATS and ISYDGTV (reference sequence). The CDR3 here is CALWEVQDKKLF. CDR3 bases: TGTGCCTTGTGGGAGGTGCAGGATAAGAAACTCTTT.

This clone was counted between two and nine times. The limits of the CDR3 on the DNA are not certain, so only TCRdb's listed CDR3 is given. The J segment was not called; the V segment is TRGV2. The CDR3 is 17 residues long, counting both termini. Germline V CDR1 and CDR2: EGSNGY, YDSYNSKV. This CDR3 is CATWDGIRNSLAVEQHF.

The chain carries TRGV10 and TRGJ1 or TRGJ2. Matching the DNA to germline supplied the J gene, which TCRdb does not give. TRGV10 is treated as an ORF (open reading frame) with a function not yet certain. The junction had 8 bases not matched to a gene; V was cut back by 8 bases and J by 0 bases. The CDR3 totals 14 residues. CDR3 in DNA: TGTGCTGCGTGGATTTCCCCGAATTATTATAAGAAACTCTTT. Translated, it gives CAAWISPNYYKKLF.

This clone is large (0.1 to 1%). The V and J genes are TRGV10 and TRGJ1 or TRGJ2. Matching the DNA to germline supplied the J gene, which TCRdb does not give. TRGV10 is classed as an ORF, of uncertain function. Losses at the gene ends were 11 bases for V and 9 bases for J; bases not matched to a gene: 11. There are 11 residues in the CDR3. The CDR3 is CAAQLGGKKLF. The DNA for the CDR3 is TGTGCTGCGCAGCTAGGTGGTAAGAAACTCTTT.

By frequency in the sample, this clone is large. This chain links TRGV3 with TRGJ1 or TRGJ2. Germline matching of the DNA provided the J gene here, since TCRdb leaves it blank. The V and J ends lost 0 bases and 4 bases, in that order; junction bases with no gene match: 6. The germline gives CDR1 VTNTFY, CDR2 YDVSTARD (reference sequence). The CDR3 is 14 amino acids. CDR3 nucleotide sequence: TGTGCCACCTGGGACAGGCGTCGCTATTATAAGAAACTCTTT. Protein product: CATWDRRRYYKKLF.

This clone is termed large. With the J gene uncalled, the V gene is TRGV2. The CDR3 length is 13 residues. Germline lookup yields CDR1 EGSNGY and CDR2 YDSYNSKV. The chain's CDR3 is CATCRRFGVRELF. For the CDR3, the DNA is TGTGCCACCTGCAGACGTTTCGGGGTCAGGGAACTCTTT.

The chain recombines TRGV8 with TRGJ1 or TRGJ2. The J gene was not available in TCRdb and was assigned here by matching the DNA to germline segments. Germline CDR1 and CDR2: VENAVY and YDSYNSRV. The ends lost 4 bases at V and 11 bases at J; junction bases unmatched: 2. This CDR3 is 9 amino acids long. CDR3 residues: CATWEEKLF. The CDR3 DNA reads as TGTGCCACCTGGGAGGAGAAACTCTTT.

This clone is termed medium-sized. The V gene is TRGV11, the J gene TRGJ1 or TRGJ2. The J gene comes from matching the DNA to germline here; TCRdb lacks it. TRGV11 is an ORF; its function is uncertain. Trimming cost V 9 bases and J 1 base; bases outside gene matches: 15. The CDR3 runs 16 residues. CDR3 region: CACWGGAGLNYYKKLF. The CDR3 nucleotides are TGTGCCTGCTGGGGAGGGGCGGGGCTAAATTATTATAAGAAACTCTTT.

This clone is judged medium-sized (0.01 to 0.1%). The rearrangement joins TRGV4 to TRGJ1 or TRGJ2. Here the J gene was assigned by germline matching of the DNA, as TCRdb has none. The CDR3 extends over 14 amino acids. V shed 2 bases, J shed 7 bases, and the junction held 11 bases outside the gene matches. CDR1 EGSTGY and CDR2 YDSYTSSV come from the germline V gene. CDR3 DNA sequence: TGTGCCACCTGGGATGCAAAGCGAATATATAAGAAACTCTTT. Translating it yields CATWDAKRIYKKLF.